The entry below describes one T cell receptor (beta chain). Some clones are missing from TCRdb's copy, which holds only in-frame ones; the method was immunoSEQ multiplex PCR. The top ten hold over 0.2% of the sample, which has around 700,000 clones, just under 90% seen once. Germline V CDR1 and CDR2: KGHSH, LQKENI. Trimming stripped 2 bases from V and 1 base from J, with 10 bases between. The CDR3 is 15 amino acids. These data belong to a study of blood T cell repertoires in COVID-19. The overall study: The United States, Italy and Spain were the sources of the acute and convalescent COVID-19 samples. T cells, B-cell-depleted T cells, or PBMCs provided the cDNA or gDNA that served as material.

V usage is TRBV18 and J usage is TRBJ2-3; no clear D gene. This TCR came from a woman under 30 with acute or convalescent COVID-19. Sequenced sample: peripheral blood. CDR3 bases: TGTGCCAGCTCACCAGGAAGTCTAGGCACAGATACGCAGTATTTT. The encoded protein is CASSPGSLGTDTQYF.